The rows below give T cell receptor beta chains drawn from one sample of a study of cytomegalovirus exposure and HLA in healthy donors. Sequencing used immunoSEQ multiplex PCR; TCRdb keeps in-frame clones, though not all of them. The sample has some 30,000 clones. Sequencing was done on a sample of PBMCs. Receptors were obtained from a man aged 40-49 years in good health and CMV-seronegative. Both conserved end residues are part of each CDR3. D genes are given only for firm matches.

v_call,d_call,j_call,cdr3_aa,cdr3_nt
TRBV30,.,TRBJ2-6,CAWSAMASSASGANVLTF,TGTGCCTGGAGCGCGATGGCCTCCTCTGCTAGCGGGGCCAACGTCCTGACTTTC
TRBV30,.,TRBJ2-3,CAWQGRSTDTQYF,TGTGCCTGGCAGGGCCGTAGCACAGATACGCAGTATTTT
TRBV6-5,TRBD1,TRBJ2-3,CASRGGQGGTDTQYF,TGTGCCAGCAGAGGAGGACAGGGGGGGACAGATACGCAGTATTTT
TRBV5-1,.,TRBJ2-1,CASSLSRTGSSIDEQFF,TGCGCCAGCAGCTTGAGTCGTACCGGGAGTTCTATCGATGAGCAGTTCTTC
TRBV18,TRBD2,TRBJ2-1,CASSLRLAGIGGEQFF,TGTGCCAGCTCACTCCGACTAGCGGGGATAGGGGGTGAGCAGTTCTTC
TRBV2,TRBD2,TRBJ2-7,CASSETSGSLDEQYF,TGTGCCAGCAGTGAGACTAGCGGGAGCCTCGACGAGCAGTACTTC
TRBV29-1,TRBD1,TRBJ1-2,CSSAPGQGYGYTF,TGCAGCTCGGCCCCGGGACAGGGGTATGGCTACACCTTC
TRBV28,TRBD2,TRBJ2-7,CASSSGGFSYEQYF,TGTGCCAGCAGTTCGGGAGGTTTCTCCTACGAGCAGTACTTC
TRBV11-3,TRBD1,TRBJ1-1,CASSPRTGEMNTEAFF,TGTGCCAGCAGCCCCCGGACAGGAGAAATGAACACTGAAGCTTTCTTT
TRBV2,TRBD1,TRBJ1-5,CASSGTGRQPQHF,TGTGCCAGCAGCGGGACAGGGAGGCAGCCCCAGCATTTT
TRBV6-1,.,TRBJ1-3,CASSLQREGNTIYF,TGTGCCAGCAGCCTCCAGAGGGAAGGAAACACCATATATTTT
TRBV9,TRBD1,TRBJ2-5,CASSPRDRAATQYF,TGTGCCAGCAGCCCCCGGGACAGGGCGGCGACCCAGTACTTC
TRBV2,TRBD1,TRBJ1-1,CASSTGGRTEAFF,TGTGCCAGCAGTACAGGGGGTCGAACTGAAGCTTTCTTT
TRBV7-9,.,TRBJ2-7,CASGGLGGVGYEQYF,TGTGCCAGCGGCGGATTAGGGGGAGTAGGGTACGAGCAGTACTTC
TRBV9,TRBD1,TRBJ1-2,CASGAGGWGYGYTF,TGTGCCAGCGGGGCAGGGGGATGGGGCTATGGCTACACCTTC
TRBV4-1,TRBD1,TRBJ1-2,CASSQSRQGASGYTF,TGCGCCAGCAGCCAAAGCCGACAGGGGGCTTCTGGCTACACCTTC
TRBV6-5,TRBD1,TRBJ1-5,CASRDGQGSNQPQHF,TGTGCCAGCCGCGACGGACAGGGGAGCAATCAGCCCCAGCATTTT
TRBV9,TRBD1,TRBJ2-1,CASSAMGRGSDNEQFF,TGTGCCAGCAGCGCAATGGGCAGGGGGAGTGACAATGAGCAGTTCTTC
TRBV29-1,TRBD1,TRBJ2-7,CSARTGATYEQYF,TGCAGCGCCAGGACAGGGGCTACCTACGAGCAGTACTTC
TRBV29-1,.,TRBJ2-3,CSVELGDTQYF,TGCAGCGTTGAGCTCGGGGATACGCAGTATTTT
TRBV19,.,TRBJ1-4,CASSISTVVNEKLFF,TGTGCCAGTAGTATATCCACAGTCGTTAATGAAAAACTGTTTTTT
TRBV6-5,.,TRBJ2-2,CASSLGRGYSGELFF,TGTGCCAGCAGTTTGGGTAGGGGGTACTCCGGGGAGCTGTTTTTT
TRBV11-3,.,TRBJ1-1,CASSPTEVGYMNTEAFF,TGTGCCAGCAGCCCAACGGAGGTAGGTTACATGAACACTGAAGCTTTCTTT
TRBV27,.,TRBJ1-1,CASSFMGGLNTEAFF,TGTGCCAGCAGTTTTATGGGGGGATTGAACACTGAAGCTTTCTTT
TRBV5-1,.,TRBJ2-2,CASSFSGNTGELFF,TGCGCCAGCAGCTTTAGCGGAAACACCGGGGAGCTGTTTTTT
TRBV7-2,.,TRBJ2-1,CASSLLPGMTYNEQFF,TGTGCCAGCAGCTTACTGCCGGGAATGACGTACAATGAGCAGTTCTTC